The 9 T cell receptor beta chains below all came from one sample that was sequenced in a study of post-analysis software for immune sequencing data. Whole-study findings and limits: There were roughly five TRBV segments more frequent in patients than controls, and TRBV5-6, TRBV5-1 and TRBV20-1 were among them.

These receptors' targets are unknown. The TCR beta cDNA libraries contained unique molecular identifiers. TCRdb re-called the PCR reads through MiXCR, storing one row per CDR3 protein. The sample yields 650,000 to 850,000 distinct CDR3 sequences, approximately 44% seen once. The sample consisted of blood. The receptors were gathered from a girl between 5 and 17 years old with multiple sclerosis.

This clonotype appeared a few times. The chain links TRBV20-1 to TRBJ1-4; D is unclear. V was cut by 5 bases and J by 5 bases, with 15 bases left in between. The CDR3 spans 14 residues. CDR1 and CDR2 from the germline V gene are DFQATT and SNEGSKA (reference sequence). The CDR3 spells CSALRGGKNEKLFF. For the CDR3, the DNA is TGCAGTGCTTTAAGAGGAGGAAAGAATGAAAAACTGTTTTTT.

The chain is built from TRBV7-9 and TRBJ1-2; unclear D gene. The CDR3 length is 13 residues. V gave up 5 bases and J gave up 4 bases, with 11 bases separating them. Germline V lookup: CDR1 SEHNR, CDR2 FQNEAQ (reference sequence). CDR3 bases: TGTGCCAGCAGCGACGCCTCCGCCTATGGCTACACCTTC. Encoded protein: CASSDASAYGYTF.

This clonotype was seen a few times. The chain carries TRBV11-3 and TRBJ2-1; 12 positions agree with TRBD2. CDR3 length: 16 residues. J lost 5 bases, V lost 5 bases, and 7 bases had no gene match. The germline gives CDR1 SGHNT, CDR2 YENEEA. CDR3 protein: CASSVGLAGRDNEQFF. CDR3 sequence (DNA): TGTGCCAGCAGCGTCGGACTAGCGGGGCGAGACAATGAGCAGTTCTTC.

This chain connects TRBV11-2 to TRBJ2-7; TRBD1 agrees at 11 bases. With V trimmed by 1 base and J by 5 bases, 13 bases remained unmatched. The CDR3 sequence is 18 residues long. Germline V CDR1 and CDR2: SGHAT, FQNNGV. CDR3 amino acids: CASSLVAGQGAIFDEQYF. The CDR3, as DNA: TGTGCCAGCAGCTTAGTTGCCGGACAGGGGGCGATCTTTGACGAGCAGTACTTC.

On this clonotype itself: A read error may account for a junction end that differs from germline. The chain uses TRBV10-3 and TRBJ2-3; D is ambiguous. Germline CDR1 and CDR2: ENHRY and SYGVKD. CDR3 size: 14 residues. The CDR3 loop is CAISDPARTDAQYF. CDR3 bases: TGTGCCATCAGTGACCCGGCGCGCACAGATGCGCAGTATTTT.

The chain recombines TRBV10-2 with TRBJ1-2; a possible D gene is TRBD1 (5 bases). The length of the CDR3 is 12 residues. Per the germline V gene, CDR1 is WSHSY and CDR2 is SAAADI. Deletions cut 10 bases from V and 5 bases from J, with 14 bases between. CDR3: CATSSGPYGYTF. Here the CDR3 DNA reads TGCGCCACCTCGTCGGGGCCTTATGGCTACACCTTC.

As regards this clonotype: This could be a read error, since a much larger clone is one nucleotide away. The rearrangement links TRBV24-1 to TRBJ2-1; 10 nucleotides line up with TRBD2. CDR3 size: 16 residues. The V gene's germline CDR1 is KGHDR and CDR2 SFDVKD. V gave up 3 bases and J gave up 5 bases; unmatched junction bases: 6. The CDR3 region is CATSDASGSTHNEQFF. The CDR3 nucleotides read TGTGCCACCAGTGATGCTAGCGGGAGTACCCACAATGAGCAGTTCTTC.

This clonotype was recorded once. The chain carries TRBV14 and TRBJ2-2; D is perhaps TRBD1 (5 bases). Trimming pared 10 bases from V and 6 bases from J, leaving 18 bases between. The CDR3 loop spans 14 amino acids. CDR1 is SGHDN and CDR2 is FVKESK in the germline V gene. In nucleotides, the CDR3 is TGTGCCACCTCAGGGTTGGCGGATCCCGGGGAGCTGTTTTTT. This translates into CATSGLADPGELFF.

There are a few counts of this clonotype. The chain employs TRBV12-3 or TRBV12-4 and TRBJ1-1; weak D call: TRBD1 (5 bases). Deletions cut 5 bases from V and 3 bases from J, with 16 bases between. There are 15 residues in the CDR3. The CDR3 coding sequence is TGTGCCAGCAGTATAAGTGACAGTGGGGACACTGAAGCTTTCTTT. It encodes CASSISDSGDTEAFF.